This T cell receptor (beta chain) is drawn from a study of shared clonotypes between healthy human individuals. Naive CD8 cells were CD45RO-negative, positively selected for CCR7, excluding terminally differentiated effector memory CD45RA+ cells. The authors loaded around 190 ng DNA, roughly 27,000 T cell genomes, into sorted-subset replicate PCRs. How the authors handled the data: Quality scores were absent from the junction-only immunoSEQ sequences, so filtering differed. Using immunoSEQ multiplex PCR, the repertoire was profiled, and TCRdb retains in-frame clones only, with some absent. D and trimming were read from the DNA, whereas the V and J calls and clone size are those reported in that table. The sample records millions of clones, approximately 94% being singletons. In this sample, this clone turned up once. The TCR comes from a young man in good health. Specimen: naive CD8+ T cells sorted from blood.

The CDR3 sequence is CASIPDLSSYNEQFF. CDR3 coding DNA: TGTGCCAGCATCCCGGATCTAAGCTCCTACAATGAGCAGTTCTTC. This chain links TRBV7-2 with TRBJ2-1; D is uncertain. The V end was cut by 7 bases, the J end by 0 bases, with 13 bases between. CDR1 and CDR2 (germline): SGHTA, FQGNSA. The CDR3 loop spans 15 amino acids. Full variable domain (rest looked up from reference TRBV7-2 and TRBJ2-1): GAGVSQSPSNKVTEKGKDVELRCDPISGHTALYWYRQSLGQGLEFLIYFQGNSAPDKSGLPSDRFSAERTGGSVSTLTIQRTQQEDSAVYLCASIPDLSSYNEQFFGPGTRLTVL.